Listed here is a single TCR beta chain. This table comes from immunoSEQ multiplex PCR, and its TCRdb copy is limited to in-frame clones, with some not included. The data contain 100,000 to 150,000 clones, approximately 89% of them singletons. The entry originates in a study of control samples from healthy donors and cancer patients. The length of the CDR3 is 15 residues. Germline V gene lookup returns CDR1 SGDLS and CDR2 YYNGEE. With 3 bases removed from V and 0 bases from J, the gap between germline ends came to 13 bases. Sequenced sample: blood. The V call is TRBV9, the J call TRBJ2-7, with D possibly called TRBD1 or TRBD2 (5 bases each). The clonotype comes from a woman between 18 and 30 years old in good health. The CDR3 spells CASSGPGQNSYEQYF. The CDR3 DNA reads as TGTGCCAGCAGCGGCCCGGGGCAGAACTCCTACGAGCAGTACTTC. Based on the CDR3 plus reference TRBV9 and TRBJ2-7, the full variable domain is DSGVTQTPKHLITATGQRVTLRCSPRSGDLSVYWYQQSLDQGLQFLIQYYNGEERAKGNILERFSAQQFPDLHSELNLSSLELGDSALYFCASSGPGQNSYEQYFGPGTRLTVT.